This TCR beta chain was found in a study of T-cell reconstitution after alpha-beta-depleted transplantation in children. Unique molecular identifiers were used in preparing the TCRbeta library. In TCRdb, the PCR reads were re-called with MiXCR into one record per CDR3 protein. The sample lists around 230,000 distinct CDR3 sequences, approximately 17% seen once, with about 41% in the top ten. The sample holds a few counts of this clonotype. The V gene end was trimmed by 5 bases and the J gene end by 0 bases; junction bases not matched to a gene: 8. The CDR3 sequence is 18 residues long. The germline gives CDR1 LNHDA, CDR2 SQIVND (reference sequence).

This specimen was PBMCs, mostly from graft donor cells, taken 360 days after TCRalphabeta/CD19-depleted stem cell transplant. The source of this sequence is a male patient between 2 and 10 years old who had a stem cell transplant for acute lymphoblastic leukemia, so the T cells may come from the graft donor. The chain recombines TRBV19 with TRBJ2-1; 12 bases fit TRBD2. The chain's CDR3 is CASSPGTSGPFSYNEQFF. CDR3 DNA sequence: TGTGCCAGTAGTCCCGGGACTAGCGGGCCCTTCTCCTACAATGAGCAGTTCTTC. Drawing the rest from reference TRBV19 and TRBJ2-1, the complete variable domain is DGGITQSPKYLFRKEGQNVTLSCEQNLNHDAMYWYRQDPGQGLRLIYYSQIVNDFQKGDIAEGYSVSREKKESFPLTVTSAQKNPTAFYLCASSPGTSGPFSYNEQFFGPGTRLTVL.